The 13 T cell receptor beta chains in this list originate from one sample, sequenced in a study of T cells in Graves' hyperthyroidism and ophthalmopathy. It was RNA transcripts that yielded the amplified TCR beta CDR3 regions. The HTBI primer set was used in a first-round RT-PCR of the TCR CDR3. TCRdb reprocessed the multiplex PCR reads with MiXCR, giving one entry per CDR3 protein. The table shows 400,000 to 600,000 distinct CDR3 sequences, with around 20% occurring only once. Sequenced: blood. Receptor source: a man aged 18 to 29 with Graves' hyperthyroidism.

This clonotype was counted many times. The gene calls are TRBV6-1 and TRBJ2-2; D unresolved. The CDR3 covers 13 residues. Germline V CDR1 and CDR2: MNHNS, SASEGT. The ends were cut back, 7 bases at V and 5 bases at J, with 11 bases in the middle. CDR3 loop: CASTEGLTGELFF. In nucleotides, the CDR3 is TGTGCCAGCACGGAAGGTCTTACCGGGGAGCTGTTTTTT.

This clonotype was counted many times. The chain uses TRBV6-5 and TRBJ1-3; the D is unclear. The CDR3 has 16 amino acids. Germline V gene data show CDR1 as MNHEY and CDR2 as SVGAGI. With 0 bases removed from V and 0 bases from J, the gap between germline ends came to 9 bases. DNA of the CDR3: TGTGCCAGCAGTTACTCAACAACCCCCTCTGGAAACACCATATATTTT. Translating gives CASSYSTTPSGNTIYF.

This clonotype was recorded many times. The chain couples TRBV12-3 or TRBV12-4 to TRBJ2-5; 13 bases line up with TRBD2. The junction had 3 bases not matched to a gene; V was cut back by 5 bases and J by 3 bases. The CDR3 is made up of 15 amino acids. The CDR3 DNA reads TGTGCCAGCAGTACACTAGCGGGAGGGAAAGAGACCCAGTACTTC. Amino acid sequence: CASSTLAGGKETQYF.

This clonotype was seen a handful of times. CDR3 coding DNA: TGTGCCAGCAGTCCCATAGCGGGAAACCAAGAGACCCAGTACTTC. Its translation: CASSPIAGNQETQYF. The genes are TRBV12-3 or TRBV12-4 and TRBJ2-5; 8 bases match TRBD2. V dropped 5 bases and J dropped 0; count of bases not matched to a gene: 5. The CDR3 extends over 15 amino acids.

This clonotype showed up many times. CDR3 coding DNA: TGTGCCAGCAGTTACTCGTCGGCTACCACCCAGTACTTC. Its translation: CASSYSSATTQYF. This chain connects TRBV6-5 to TRBJ2-5; no clear D. Germline V gives CDR1 MNHEY, CDR2 SVGAGI. The V end lost 0 bases, the J end lost 8 bases, and 10 bases lay between the germline ends. The CDR3 has 13 amino acids.

The table lists this clonotype with many counts. The rearrangement uses TRBV12-3 or TRBV12-4 and TRBJ1-5; maybe TRBD1 (5 bases). V dropped 5 bases and J dropped 7 bases, with 18 bases sitting between them. The CDR3 length is 15 residues. This CDR3 is CASSPPPGPGQPQHF. The CDR3 DNA is TGTGCCAGCAGTCCACCCCCGGGTCCAGGGCAGCCCCAGCATTTT.

A few counts support this clonotype. The V call is TRBV6-1, the J call TRBJ1-2, with 7 positions matching TRBD1. CDR1 and CDR2 (germline): MNHNS, SASEGT. Germline trimming cut 4 bases from V and 4 bases from J; bases unmatched to any gene: 6. CDR3 length equals 14 residues. The CDR3 DNA reads as TGTGCCAGCAGTGTTCAGGGGGAGATCTATGGCTACACCTTC. Translated, it gives CASSVQGEIYGYTF.

The V gene is TRBV19, the J gene TRBJ1-1; D gene ambiguous. This CDR3 comprises 12 residues. Between the trimmed V and J ends, which lost 7 bases and 1 base, there was a span of 7 bases. CDR1 LNHDA and CDR2 SQIVND come from the germline V gene (reference sequence). The CDR3: CASTMRNTEAFF. The CDR3 DNA follows: TGTGCCAGTACAATGAGGAACACTGAAGCTTTCTTT.

This clonotype was counted a few times. The chain recombines TRBV5-1 with TRBJ1-1; D not resolved. This CDR3 has 14 amino acids. The ends were cut back, 4 bases at V and 2 bases at J, with 12 bases in the middle. Germline assignment: CDR1 SGHRS and CDR2 YFSETQ. CDR3: CASSPAAVNTEAFF. The CDR3 DNA is TGCGCCAGCAGCCCCGCCGCGGTCAACACTGAAGCTTTCTTT. The full variable domain, with the rest looked up from reference TRBV5-1 and TRBJ1-1, is KAGVTQTPRYLIKTRGQQVTLSCSPISGHRSVSWYQQTPGQGLQFLFEYFSETQRNKGNFPGRFSGRQFSNSRSEMNVSTLELGDSALYLCASSPAAVNTEAFFGQGTRLTVV.

There are many counts of this clonotype. V usage is TRBV7-6 and J usage is TRBJ2-5; 8 nucleotides align to TRBD2. The V segment lost 3 bases and the J segment 2 bases; nucleotides outside the gene matches: 5. The germline V gene encodes CDR1 SGHVS and CDR2 FNYEAQ. The CDR3 covers 15 residues. CDR3 in amino acids: CASSFSGGPQETQYF. The CDR3 bases are TGTGCCAGCAGCTTTTCGGGAGGGCCACAAGAGACCCAGTACTTC.

This clonotype came up many times. The CDR3 DNA sequence: TGTGCCATCAGTGACGGAGGGGGGACTGAAGCTTTCTTT. Translated: CAISDGGGTEAFF. The chain employs TRBV10-3 and TRBJ1-1; D possibly corresponds to TRBD1 (6 bases). Germline V gives CDR1 ENHRY, CDR2 SYGVKD. The CDR3 is 13 amino acids. V gave up 3 bases and J gave up 5 bases, with 10 bases separating them.

A few counts support this clonotype. The rearrangement uses TRBV6-2 or TRBV6-3 and TRBJ1-2; unclear D gene. Germline CDR1 MNHEY, CDR2 SVGEGT. Deletions cut 8 bases from V and 8 bases from J, with 12 bases between. This CDR3 comprises 11 residues. CDR3 coding DNA: TGTGCCAGCTCGAGTTATTTGGGCTACACCTTC. Translated: CASSSYLGYTF.

Notes on this clonotype: One junction end disagrees with the germline gene, perhaps due to a read error. The chain recombines TRBV6-5 with TRBJ1-2; TRBD1 is a possible D gene (6 bases). The CDR3 totals 14 residues. Germline V gene sequence: CDR1 MNHEY, CDR2 SVGAGI. The CDR3 DNA follows: TGTGCCAGCGGTTATGGGGGGCGCAACTATGGCTACACCTTC. This gives the protein CASGYGGRNYGYTF.